This passage covers 19 T cell receptor beta chains from one sample sequenced in a study of cytomegalovirus exposure and HLA in healthy donors. Clones were sequenced by immunoSEQ multiplex PCR, and TCRdb holds only the in-frame ones, with some missing. The sample lists more than 95,000 clones; more than 85% were seen once. Material: PBMCs. The receptor source for this set is a woman under 30 in good health and CMV-seropositive.

J is TRBJ2-2 and V is TRBV27, with TRBD1 matching 7 bases. Germline loops: CDR1 MNHEY, CDR2 SMNVEV (reference sequence). Trimming cost V 11 bases and J 2 bases; bases outside gene matches: 8. The CDR3 runs to 14 residues. CDR3 residues: CAAKGQPNTGELFF. The DNA for the CDR3 is TGTGCCGCCAAGGGACAGCCAAACACCGGGGAGCTGTTTTTT.

The V gene is TRBV4-1, the J gene TRBJ1-2; 7 positions agree with TRBD1. V lost 4 bases to trimming and J lost 5 bases; unmatched junction nucleotides: 10. The CDR3 length is 15 residues. Germline V gene sequence: CDR1 MGHRA, CDR2 YSYEKL. For the CDR3, the DNA is TGCGCCAGCAGCCTTGGGACAGCTGAGTTATATGGCTACACCTTC. Translating it yields CASSLGTAELYGYTF.

The V call is TRBV6-6, the J call TRBJ1-1; D call uncertain. The germline V gene encodes CDR1 MNHNY and CDR2 SVGAGI (reference sequence). CDR3 length equals 15 residues. V lost 0 bases to trimming and J lost 11 bases, with 19 bases between them. Here the CDR3 reads CASSYSKAAADRAFF. The CDR3 DNA sequence: TGTGCCAGCAGTTACTCAAAGGCGGCAGCAGATAGGGCTTTCTTT.

The chain is built from TRBV5-1 and TRBJ2-1; 10 bases are a match to TRBD2. Per the germline V gene, CDR1 is SGHRS and CDR2 is YFSETQ. This CDR3 is built from 14 residues. V gave up 4 bases and J gave up 7 bases; unmatched junction bases: 5. CDR3 sequence (DNA): TGCGCCAGCAGCCCAACTAGCGGGGCTAATGAGCAGTTCTTC. This codes for CASSPTSGANEQFF.

J is TRBJ2-1 and V is TRBV6-5; the D gene is possibly TRBD1 (5 bases). The germline CDR1 and CDR2 sequences are MNHEY and SVGAGI. The CDR3 runs to 12 residues. With 5 bases removed from V and 12 bases from J, the gap between germline ends came to 14 bases. CDR3 bases: TGTGCCAGCAGTGAATTGACCCAGGGGCAGTTCTTC. Translated: CASSELTQGQFF.

This clone was recorded once. This chain uses TRBV5-4 with TRBJ2-1, with 7 bases matching TRBD1. There are 16 residues in the CDR3. V was pared by 3 bases and J by 8 bases, with 14 bases of the junction left unmatched. Germline CDR1 reads SGHNT; CDR2 reads YYREEE (reference sequence). In DNA, the CDR3 is TGTGCCAGCAGCTCTACTCCGGGACAGCCGAAGGATGAGCAGTTCTTC. Translated: CASSSTPGQPKDEQFF.

This chain uses TRBV6-1 with TRBJ1-2, with 7 bases identical to TRBD1. Germline V gives CDR1 MNHNS, CDR2 SASEGT. The CDR3 loop spans 14 amino acids. J was trimmed by 6 bases and V by 4 bases; bases with no gene match: 8. The CDR3 spells CASSVGTVQDGYTF. The CDR3 DNA follows: TGTGCCAGCAGTGTAGGGACAGTCCAGGATGGCTACACCTTC.

In this sample, this clone turned up once. The chain couples TRBV10-2 to TRBJ2-2, with 7 bases identical to TRBD1. This CDR3 has 15 residues. Germline values: CDR1 WSHSY, CDR2 SAAADI. Trimming took 7 bases from V and 7 from J; bases not matched to a gene: 12. CDR3 residues: CASTGNDRVRGELFF. As DNA, the CDR3 is TGCGCCAGCACGGGAAACGACAGGGTACGCGGGGAGCTGTTTTTT.

The V and J genes are TRBV7-2 and TRBJ2-2, with a tentative D call TRBD2 (6 bases). This CDR3 has 15 amino acids. The germline CDR1 and CDR2 sequences are SGHTA and FQGNSA. With 1 base removed from V and 5 bases from J, the gap between germline ends came to 11 bases. The DNA for the CDR3 is TGTGCCAGCAGCTTAGGCGGAGGGTGGACCGGGGAGCTGTTTTTT. This gives the protein CASSLGGGWTGELFF.

The J gene is TRBJ2-1, the V gene TRBV2, with D hard to call. CDR3 size: 14 residues. CDR1 is SNHLY, CDR2 FYNNEI, per germline. V lost 6 bases and J 0 bases, leaving 9 bases between the germline ends. CDR3 protein: CASRVLSSYNEQFF. The CDR3 DNA sequence: TGTGCCAGCAGGGTGCTAAGCTCCTACAATGAGCAGTTCTTC. The full variable domain, with the rest looked up from reference TRBV2 and TRBJ2-1, is EPEVTQTPSHQVTQMGQEVILRCVPISNHLYFYWYRQILGQKVEFLVSFYNNEISEKSEIFDDQFSVERPDGSNFTLKIRSTKLEDSAMYFCASRVLSSYNEQFFGPGTRLTVL.

In this sample, this clone turned up once. The chain joins TRBV5-4 to TRBJ2-7; no clear D. Trimming pared 1 base from V and 3 bases from J, leaving 5 bases between. Germline loops: CDR1 SGHNT, CDR2 YYREEE (reference sequence). CDR3 size: 12 residues. This CDR3 reads CASSLRFYEQYF. Written as DNA, the CDR3 is TGTGCCAGCAGCTTGCGGTTCTACGAGCAGTACTTC.

The chain employs TRBV28 and TRBJ1-2; perhaps TRBD1 as D (6 bases). There are 16 residues in the CDR3. CDR1 is MDHEN, CDR2 SYDVKM, per germline. The V end was cut by 6 bases, the J end by 0 bases, with 17 bases between. This CDR3 reads CASRPYQGSSNYGYTF. The CDR3, as DNA: TGTGCCAGCAGACCTTACCAGGGGTCCTCTAACTATGGCTACACCTTC.

J is TRBJ2-6 and V is TRBV4-1, with 7 positions matching TRBD2. The CDR3 is 19 amino acids. Germline V lookup: CDR1 MGHRA, CDR2 YSYEKL. V was clipped by 1 base and J by 2 bases; unmatched bases: 11. CDR3 bases: TGCGCCAGCAGCCAAGGACTGGGAGGGGCGGGAGCTGGGGCCAACGTCCTGACTTTC. Translation: CASSQGLGGAGAGANVLTF.

The chain links TRBV29-1 to TRBJ1-1; D perhaps matches TRBD1 (6 bases). V was clipped by 3 bases and J by 4 bases, with 9 bases between them. Germline V gene lookup returns CDR1 SQVTM and CDR2 ANQGSEA. This CDR3 has 12 amino acids. The CDR3 nucleotides read TGCAGCGTTGATGGGGGCGGCACTGAAGCTTTCTTT. Its translation is CSVDGGGTEAFF.

This sequence joins TRBV27 and TRBJ2-7, with D perhaps TRBD2 (6 bases). In germline, CDR1 is MNHEY, CDR2 SMNVEV (reference sequence). Deletions cut 5 bases from V and 1 base from J, with 12 bases between. CDR3 length: 14 residues. CDR3 sequence: CASSPRGKSYEQYF. Here the CDR3 DNA reads TGTGCCAGCAGTCCACGGGGGAAATCCTACGAGCAGTACTTC.

The genes are TRBV19 and TRBJ2-7, with D maybe TRBD1 (6 bases). The CDR3 is 15 residues long. Deletions cut 5 bases from V and 9 bases from J, with 23 bases between. Germline V gene lookup returns CDR1 LNHDA and CDR2 SQIVND (reference sequence). CDR3 residues: CASSPAQGSLIGQYF. CDR3 in DNA: TGTGCCAGTAGTCCTGCCCAGGGGAGTCTAATAGGGCAGTACTTC.

The V gene is TRBV9, the J gene TRBJ2-1, with D possibly being TRBD1 (6 bases). Between the trimmed V and J ends, which lost 5 bases and 2 bases, there was a span of 17 bases. CDR3 length: 16 residues. Germline V CDR1 and CDR2: SGDLS, YYNGEE. The CDR3 protein is CASSATGLGAYNEQFF. The CDR3 DNA follows: TGTGCCAGCAGTGCCACAGGGTTAGGCGCCTACAATGAGCAGTTCTTC.

This clone was seen more than once but under ten times. The gene calls are TRBV5-1 and TRBJ2-3; 8 nucleotides match TRBD1. There are 14 residues in the CDR3. Trimming removed 5 bases from V and 4 bases from J; junction bases left unmatched: 6. Germline lookup yields CDR1 SGHRS and CDR2 YFSETQ. CDR3 sequence (DNA): TGCGCCAGCAGGTCGGGACAGGTGGCAGATACGCAGTATTTT. Translated, it gives CASRSGQVADTQYF.

This clone appeared once. The rearrangement uses TRBV4-1 and TRBJ2-3; the match to TRBD1 covers 9 bases. V was pared by 3 bases and J by 4 bases, with 8 bases of the junction left unmatched. The CDR3 spans 16 residues. Germline CDR1 and CDR2: MGHRA and YSYEKL. The CDR3 reads CASSQEGQGNADTQYF. As DNA, the CDR3 is TGCGCCAGCAGCCAGGAGGGACAGGGTAATGCAGATACGCAGTATTTT.